A selection of T cell receptor beta chains follows, all from one sample in a study of a mutant IDH1 vaccine in newly diagnosed glioma. Sequencing used immunoSEQ multiplex PCR; TCRdb keeps in-frame clones, though not all of them. The data hold over 55,000 clones, with 80% to 90% observed a single time. The source material was peripheral blood mononuclear cells (PBMCs), sampled from a glioma patient treated with radiotherapy, temozolomide or both. These receptors were taken from a woman aged 18 to 35 with glioma. Some clones in this sample may be carry-over from other donors' samples. Each CDR3 is given with its conserved first and last residue. A D gene is named only where the DNA matches it firmly. A row's size may be missing; if present it is once, few, many or a size class.

TGTGCCAGCAGCTCCGACGGGGGGCTAGCGGGAGGAGCTGGGCAGTACTTC	CASSSDGGLAGGAGQYF	TRBV7-9	NA	TRBD2	TRBJ2-7
TGCGCCAGCAGTTTCACAGGGCCCTATGGCTACACCTTC	CASSFTGPYGYTF	TRBV5-1	once	NA	TRBJ1-2
TGCGCCAGCAGCCAAGAAGCGGGGGGCCTCCTCGCAGATACGCAGTATTTT	CASSQEAGGLLADTQYF	TRBV4-3	NA	TRBD2	TRBJ2-3
TGTGCCAGCAGTTTGTCGACAGGGAGGAGTGGGTCCGGGGAGCTGTTTTTT	CASSLSTGRSGSGELFF	TRBV5-4	NA	NA	TRBJ2-2
TGTGCCAGTAGTCCCCCCGGACCTGAAGCTTTCTTT	CASSPPGPEAFF	TRBV19	NA	NA	TRBJ1-1
TGCGCCAGCAGCTTGAGGGACACTGAAGCTTTCTTT	CASSLRDTEAFF	TRBV5-1	once	NA	TRBJ1-1
TGTGCCAGCGGAGGATTGCGCACTGAAGCTTTCTTT	CASGGLRTEAFF	TRBV14	NA	NA	TRBJ1-1
TGTGCCAGCAGTACCCCCGGGACAGGGGGCCGGGGCGAGCAGTACTTC	CASSTPGTGGRGEQYF	TRBV6-6	once	TRBD1	TRBJ2-7
TGTGCCTGGTCAGCGGGAGGGAAAGAGACCCAGTACTTC	CAWSAGGKETQYF	TRBV30	NA	TRBD2	TRBJ2-5
TGTGCCAGTAGTATAGGGGCAGAGTATGGCTACACCTTC	CASSIGAEYGYTF	TRBV19	NA	NA	TRBJ1-2
TGCGCCAGCAGCCAAACTCCGGGACAGGGGATCATGGCCCAGCATTTT	CASSQTPGQGIMAQHF	TRBV4-1	NA	TRBD1	TRBJ1-5
TGTGCCAGCAGCCATCAATCAATCTATGGCTACACCTTC	CASSHQSIYGYTF	TRBV7-8	few	NA	TRBJ1-2
TGTGCCAGTAGTACCCTTCGCCTTAACTATGGCTACACCTTC	CASSTLRLNYGYTF	TRBV19	few	NA	TRBJ1-2
TGCGCCAGCAGCCGATCCGGACAGGGGACGCGGGAGCAGTACTTC	CASSRSGQGTREQYF	TRBV5-1	few	TRBD1	TRBJ2-7
TGCGCCAGCAGCTTGGAGGTTACTGCCGCGACGGTCTATGGCTACACCTTC	CASSLEVTAATVYGYTF	TRBV5-1	once	NA	TRBJ1-2